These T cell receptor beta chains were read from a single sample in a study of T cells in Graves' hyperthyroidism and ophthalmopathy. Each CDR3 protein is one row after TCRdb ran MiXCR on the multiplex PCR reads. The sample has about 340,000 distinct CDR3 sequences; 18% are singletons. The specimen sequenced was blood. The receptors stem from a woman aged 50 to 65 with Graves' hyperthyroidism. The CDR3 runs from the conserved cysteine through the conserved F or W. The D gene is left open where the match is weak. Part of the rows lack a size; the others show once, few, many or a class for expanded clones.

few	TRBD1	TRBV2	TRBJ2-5	TGTGCCAGCAGTACGTTACCAGGGGGCCAAGAGACCCAGTACTTC	CASSTLPGGQETQYF
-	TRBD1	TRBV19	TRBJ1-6	TGTGCCAGTATGGGGGGACAGGGGACCGTTAATTCACCCCTCCACTTT	CASMGGQGTVNSPLHF
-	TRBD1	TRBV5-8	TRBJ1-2	TGTGCCAGCAGCCCGGACAGGCAAACCTATGGCTACACCTTC	CASSPDRQTYGYTF
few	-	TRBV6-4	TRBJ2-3	TGTGCCAGCAGTGACCAGGGAATTGCAGATACGCAGTATTTT	CASSDQGIADTQYF
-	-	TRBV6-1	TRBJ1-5	TGTGCCAGCAGTGAAGCCGGGCTTCCCAATCAGCCCCAGCATTTT	CASSEAGLPNQPQHF
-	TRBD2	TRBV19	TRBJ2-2	TGTGCCAGTAGTATAGGGGGACTAGCGGGGCACGGGGAGCTGTTTTTT	CASSIGGLAGHGELFF
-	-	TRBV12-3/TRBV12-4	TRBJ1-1	TGTGCCAGCAGCCCAATGGGAGCGAGCACTGAAGCTTTCTTT	CASSPMGASTEAFF
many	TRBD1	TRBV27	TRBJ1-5	TGTGCCAGCAGTTTTGCGGCAGGGACAGCCAACCGTGGGACTCAGCCCCAGCATTTT	CASSFAAGTANRGTQPQHF
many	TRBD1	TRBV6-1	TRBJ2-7	TGTGCCAGCAGTAAGGGGGACAGGAGCTCCTACGAGCAGTACTTC	CASSKGDRSSYEQYF
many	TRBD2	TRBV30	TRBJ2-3	TGTGCCTGGAGGTCACGGACTAGCGGCGGAGATACGCAGTATTTT	CAWRSRTSGGDTQYF
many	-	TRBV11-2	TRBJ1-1	TGTGCCAGCAGCTTAGACATGAACACTGAAGCTTTCTTT	CASSLDMNTEAFF
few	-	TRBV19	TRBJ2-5	TGTGCCAGTAGTACCTCGGACGGGGAGACCCAGTACTTC	CASSTSDGETQYF
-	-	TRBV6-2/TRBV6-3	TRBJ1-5	TGTGCCAGCAGTGCAACACTGACAGGAAAAAATCAGCCCCAGCATTTT	CASSATLTGKNQPQHF
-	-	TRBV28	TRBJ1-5	TGTGCCAGCGACCCTCAGGATCAGCCCCAGCATTTT	CASDPQDQPQHF
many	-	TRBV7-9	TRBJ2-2	TGTGCCAGCAGCGAGGGGTCCGGGGAGCTGTTTTTT	CASSEGSGELFF
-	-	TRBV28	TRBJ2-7	TGTGCCAGCACCTTGGGCGGACCAGCCTACGAGCAGTACTTC	CASTLGGPAYEQYF